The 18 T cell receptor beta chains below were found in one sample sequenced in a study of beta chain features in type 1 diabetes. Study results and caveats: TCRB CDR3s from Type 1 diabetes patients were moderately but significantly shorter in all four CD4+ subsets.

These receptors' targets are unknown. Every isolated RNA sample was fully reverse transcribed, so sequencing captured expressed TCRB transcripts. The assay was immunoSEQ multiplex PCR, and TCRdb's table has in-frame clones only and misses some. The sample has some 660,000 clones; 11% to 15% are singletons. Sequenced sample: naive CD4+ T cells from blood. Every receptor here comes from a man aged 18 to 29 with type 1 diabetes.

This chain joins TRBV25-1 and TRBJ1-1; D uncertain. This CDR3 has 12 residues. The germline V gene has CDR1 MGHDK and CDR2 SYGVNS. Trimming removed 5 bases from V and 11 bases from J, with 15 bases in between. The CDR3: CASSSPRGGAFF. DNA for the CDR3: TGTGCCAGCAGTTCCCCCCGGGGTGGGGCTTTCTTT.

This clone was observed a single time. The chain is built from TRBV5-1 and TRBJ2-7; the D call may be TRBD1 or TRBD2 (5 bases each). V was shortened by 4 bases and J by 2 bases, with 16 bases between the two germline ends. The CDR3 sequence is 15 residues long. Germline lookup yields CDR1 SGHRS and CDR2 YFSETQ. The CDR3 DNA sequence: TGCGCCAGCAGCCCAGGCGACTTGGGGGCCTACGAGCAGTACTTC. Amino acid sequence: CASSPGDLGAYEQYF.

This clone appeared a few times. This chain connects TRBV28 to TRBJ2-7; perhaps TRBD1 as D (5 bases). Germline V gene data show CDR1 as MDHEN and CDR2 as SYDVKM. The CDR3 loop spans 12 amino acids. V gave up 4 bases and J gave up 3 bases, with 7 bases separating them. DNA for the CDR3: TGTGCCAGCAGTTGGCAGGGCTACGAGCAGTACTTC. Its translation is CASSWQGYEQYF. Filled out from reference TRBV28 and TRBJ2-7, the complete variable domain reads DVKVTQSSRYLVKRTGEKVFLECVQDMDHENMFWYRQDPGLGLRLIYFSYDVKMKEKGDIPEGYSVSREKKERFSLILESASTNQTSMYLCASSWQGYEQYFGPGTRLTVT.

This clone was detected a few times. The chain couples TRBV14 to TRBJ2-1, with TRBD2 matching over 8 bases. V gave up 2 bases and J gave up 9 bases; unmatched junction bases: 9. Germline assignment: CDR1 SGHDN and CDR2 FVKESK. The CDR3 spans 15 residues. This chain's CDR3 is CASSQIDRRGGEQFF. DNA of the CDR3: TGTGCCAGCAGCCAAATTGACCGTCGGGGGGGTGAGCAGTTCTTC.

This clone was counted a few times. CDR3 sequence (DNA): TGTGCCAGCAGCCGATTCCCAGGGGGCGTCGGAGGGGCCAACGTCCTGACTTTC. It is translated as CASSRFPGGVGGANVLTF. The chain is built from TRBV7-2 and TRBJ2-6; 8 bases fit TRBD1. V was clipped by 5 bases and J by 4 bases; unmatched bases: 13. The CDR3 covers 18 residues. Germline V gene lookup returns CDR1 SGHTA and CDR2 FQGNSA. Supplemented by reference TRBV7-2 and TRBJ2-6, the full variable domain reads GAGVSQSPSNKVTEKGKDVELRCDPISGHTALYWYRQSLGQGLEFLIYFQGNSAPDKSGLPSDRFSAERTGGSVSTLTIQRTQQEDSAVYLCASSRFPGGVGGANVLTFGAGSRLTVL.

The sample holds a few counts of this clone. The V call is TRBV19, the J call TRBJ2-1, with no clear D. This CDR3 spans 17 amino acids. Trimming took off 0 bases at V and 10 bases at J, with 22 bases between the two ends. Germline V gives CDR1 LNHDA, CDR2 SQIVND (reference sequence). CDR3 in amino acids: CASSIDLASLIEVEQFF. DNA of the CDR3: TGTGCCAGTAGTATAGATTTGGCGTCCCTCATTGAAGTGGAGCAGTTCTTC.

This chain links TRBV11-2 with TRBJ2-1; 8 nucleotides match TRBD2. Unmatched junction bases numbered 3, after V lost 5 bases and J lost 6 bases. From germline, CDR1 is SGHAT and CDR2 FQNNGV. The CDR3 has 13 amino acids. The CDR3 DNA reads TGTGCCAGCAGCGCTGGACTAGCCAATGAGCAGTTCTTC. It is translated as CASSAGLANEQFF. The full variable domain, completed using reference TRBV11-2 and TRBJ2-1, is EAGVAQSPRYKIIEKRQSVAFWCNPISGHATLYWYQQILGQGPKLLIQFQNNGVVDDSQLPKDRFSAERLKGVDSTLKIQPAKLEDSAVYLCASSAGLANEQFFGPGTRLTVL.

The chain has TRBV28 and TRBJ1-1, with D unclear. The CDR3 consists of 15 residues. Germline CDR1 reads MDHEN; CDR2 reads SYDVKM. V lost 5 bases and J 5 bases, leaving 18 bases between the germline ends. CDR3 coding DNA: TGTGCCAGCAGTACCCCGGGAGCAGGTAAGACTGAAGCTTTCTTT. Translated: CASSTPGAGKTEAFF. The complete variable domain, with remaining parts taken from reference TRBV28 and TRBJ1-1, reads DVKVTQSSRYLVKRTGEKVFLECVQDMDHENMFWYRQDPGLGLRLIYFSYDVKMKEKGDIPEGYSVSREKKERFSLILESASTNQTSMYLCASSTPGAGKTEAFFGQGTRLTVV.

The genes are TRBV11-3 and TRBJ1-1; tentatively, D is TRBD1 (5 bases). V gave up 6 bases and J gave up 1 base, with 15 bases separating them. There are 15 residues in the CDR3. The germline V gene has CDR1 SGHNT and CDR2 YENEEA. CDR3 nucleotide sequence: TGTGCCAGCAGTCGAGGGACGAACCCGAACACTGAAGCTTTCTTT. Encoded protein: CASSRGTNPNTEAFF. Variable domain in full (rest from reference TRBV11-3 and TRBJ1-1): EAGVVQSPRYKIIEKKQPVAFWCNPISGHNTLYWYLQNLGQGPELLIRYENEEAVDDSQLPKDRFSAERLKGVDSTLKIQPAELGDSAVYLCASSRGTNPNTEAFFGQGTRLTVV.

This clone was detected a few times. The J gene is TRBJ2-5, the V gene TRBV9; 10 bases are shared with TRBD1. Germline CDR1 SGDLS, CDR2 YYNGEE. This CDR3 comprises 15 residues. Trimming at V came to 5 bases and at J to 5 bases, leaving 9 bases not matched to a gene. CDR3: CASRGTGASRETQYF. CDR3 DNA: TGTGCCAGCAGGGGGACAGGGGCCAGTCGGGAGACCCAGTACTTC.

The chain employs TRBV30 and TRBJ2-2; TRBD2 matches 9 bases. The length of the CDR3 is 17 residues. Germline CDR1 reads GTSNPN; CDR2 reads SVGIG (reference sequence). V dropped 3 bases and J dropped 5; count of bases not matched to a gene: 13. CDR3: CAWRGWREGSSTGELFF. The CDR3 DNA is TGTGCCTGGAGAGGTTGGCGGGAGGGTTCCTCGACCGGGGAGCTGTTTTTT.

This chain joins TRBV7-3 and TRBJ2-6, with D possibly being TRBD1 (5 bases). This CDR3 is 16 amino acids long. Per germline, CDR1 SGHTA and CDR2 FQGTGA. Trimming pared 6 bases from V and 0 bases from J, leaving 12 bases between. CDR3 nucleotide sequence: TGTGCCAGCAGGATCCCAGGGCTCTCTGGGGCCAACGTCCTGACTTTC. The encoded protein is CASRIPGLSGANVLTF.

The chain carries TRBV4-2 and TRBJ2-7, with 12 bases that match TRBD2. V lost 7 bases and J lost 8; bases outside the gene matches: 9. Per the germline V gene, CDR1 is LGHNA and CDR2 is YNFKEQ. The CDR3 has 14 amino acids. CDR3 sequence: CASTLAGGNSQQYF. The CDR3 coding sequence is TGTGCCAGCACCCTAGCGGGGGGGAACTCCCAGCAGTACTTC.

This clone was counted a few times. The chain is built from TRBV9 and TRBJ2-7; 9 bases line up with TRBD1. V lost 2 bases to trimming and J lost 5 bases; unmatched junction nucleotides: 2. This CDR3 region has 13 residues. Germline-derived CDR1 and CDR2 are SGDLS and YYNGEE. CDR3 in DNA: TGTGCCAGCAGCGTCACAGGGGGCAACGAGCAGTACTTC. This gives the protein CASSVTGGNEQYF.

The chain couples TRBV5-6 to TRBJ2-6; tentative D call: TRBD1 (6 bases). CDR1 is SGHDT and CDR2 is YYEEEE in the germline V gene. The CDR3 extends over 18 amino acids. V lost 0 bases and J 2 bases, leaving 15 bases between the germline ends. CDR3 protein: CASSLDIRGLAGANVLTF. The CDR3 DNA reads TGTGCCAGCAGCTTGGACATCAGGGGTCTCGCTGGGGCCAACGTCCTGACTTTC.

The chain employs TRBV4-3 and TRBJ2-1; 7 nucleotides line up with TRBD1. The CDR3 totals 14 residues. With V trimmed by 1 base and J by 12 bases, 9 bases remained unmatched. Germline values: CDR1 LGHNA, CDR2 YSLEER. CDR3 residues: CASSQGQGREGQFF. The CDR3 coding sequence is TGCGCCAGCAGCCAAGGACAGGGCAGGGAAGGGCAGTTCTTC.

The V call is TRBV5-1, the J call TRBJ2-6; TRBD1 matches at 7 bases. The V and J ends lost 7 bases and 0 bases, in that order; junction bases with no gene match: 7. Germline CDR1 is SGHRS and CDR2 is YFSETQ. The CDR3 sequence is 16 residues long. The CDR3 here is CASDRTGSSGANVLTF. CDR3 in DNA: TGCGCCAGCGACAGGACAGGAAGCTCTGGGGCCAACGTCCTGACTTTC.

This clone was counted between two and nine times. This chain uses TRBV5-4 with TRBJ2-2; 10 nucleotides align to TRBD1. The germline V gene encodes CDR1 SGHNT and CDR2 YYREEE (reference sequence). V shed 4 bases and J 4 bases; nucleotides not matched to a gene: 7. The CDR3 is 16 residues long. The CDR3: CASSLRQGAGTGELFF. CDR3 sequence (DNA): TGTGCCAGCAGCCTAAGACAGGGGGCCGGCACCGGGGAGCTGTTTTTT. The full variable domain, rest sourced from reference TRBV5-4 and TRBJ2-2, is ETGVTQSPTHLIKTRGQQVTLRCSSQSGHNTVSWYQQALGQGPQFIFQYYREEENGRGNFPPRFSGLQFPNYSSELNVNALELDDSALYLCASSLRQGAGTGELFFGEGSRLTVL.